A single sample is the source of the 14 T cell receptor beta chains below, sequenced in a study of cytotoxic CD8 clonotypes in ibrutinib-treated CLL. Data came from immunoSEQ multiplex PCR; TCRdb stores just in-frame clones and leaves some out. Among about 89,000 clones listed, around 73% were seen once. The sequenced sample was PBMCs, obtained after 12 months of ibrutinib treatment. Receptor source: a human donor with chronic lymphocytic leukemia.

V and J are TRBV6-1 and TRBJ1-1; 10 bases are a match to TRBD1. Germline CDR1 reads MNHNS; CDR2 reads SASEGT. This CDR3 spans 15 amino acids. The junction had 6 bases not matched to a gene; V was cut back by 3 bases and J by 5 bases. CDR3 nucleotide sequence: TGTGCCAGCAGTGACGACAGGGGGCAACGTACTGAAGCTTTCTTT. The encoded protein is CASSDDRGQRTEAFF.

The chain combines TRBV29-1 with TRBJ1-4, with D possibly matching TRBD1 (5 bases). The CDR3 extends over 19 amino acids. Germline lookup yields CDR1 SQVTM and CDR2 ANQGSEA. V was shortened by 3 bases and J by 8 bases, with 31 bases between the two germline ends. In DNA, the CDR3 is TGCAGCGTTGAGGGGCAGAGCAATAAGTTTCCAAGCCTTAAGGAAAAACTGTTTTTT. Its translation: CSVEGQSNKFPSLKEKLFF.

V is TRBV9 and J is TRBJ2-5, with TRBD2 matching over 7 bases. J lost 2 bases, V lost 3 bases, and 4 bases had no gene match. Germline V lookup: CDR1 SGDLS, CDR2 YYNGEE. This CDR3 is 14 amino acids long. The CDR3 DNA reads as TGTGCCAGCAGCGCGCTAGCGGCACAAGAGACCCAGTACTTC. Its protein is CASSALAAQETQYF.

V gene TRBV28 combines with J gene TRBJ1-2, with TRBD1 matching over 9 bases. The V and J ends lost 5 bases and 7 bases, in that order; junction bases with no gene match: 8. Germline CDR1 MDHEN, CDR2 SYDVKM. The CDR3 totals 14 residues. CDR3 loop: CASSPGQGKGGYTF. In DNA form, the CDR3 reads TGTGCCAGCAGTCCAGGACAGGGGAAGGGTGGCTACACCTTC.

The genes are TRBV19 and TRBJ2-1; possibly TRBD2 for D (6 bases). V lost 4 bases, J lost 0 bases, and 16 bases lay in between. Germline V gene sequence: CDR1 LNHDA, CDR2 SQIVND (reference sequence). This CDR3 is built from 17 residues. This CDR3 is CASSTTGGFSSYNEQFF. The DNA of the CDR3 is TGTGCCAGTAGTACCACCGGGGGTTTCAGCTCCTACAATGAGCAGTTCTTC.

The J gene is TRBJ2-5, the V gene TRBV19; D gene uncertain. V was cut by 2 bases and J by 5 bases, with 6 bases left in between. The germline V gene has CDR1 LNHDA and CDR2 SQIVND (reference sequence). The CDR3 is 12 residues long. CDR3 nucleotides: TGTGCCAGTAGTATATTCGGGGAGACCCAGTACTTC. It translates to CASSIFGETQYF.

V usage is TRBV7-9 and J usage is TRBJ2-3; D is uncertain. The CDR3 totals 13 residues. Trimming took off 5 bases at V and 3 bases at J, with 9 bases between the two ends. Per germline, CDR1 SEHNR and CDR2 FQNEAQ (reference sequence). The CDR3 coding sequence is TGTGCCAGCAGCCCCCCGATAACAGATACGCAGTATTTT. Amino acids: CASSPPITDTQYF.

The chain links TRBV4-1 to TRBJ2-5; D perhaps matches TRBD2 (6 bases). Germline V lookup: CDR1 MGHRA, CDR2 YSYEKL. V was clipped by 1 base and J by 0 bases, with 12 bases between them. The CDR3 length is 16 residues. CDR3: CASSQGRRGDQETQYF. CDR3 coding DNA: TGCGCCAGCAGCCAAGGGAGGAGGGGCGACCAAGAGACCCAGTACTTC.

V gene TRBV9 combines with J gene TRBJ2-3, with D maybe TRBD2 (6 bases). The CDR3 has 14 residues. Germline CDR1 SGDLS, CDR2 YYNGEE. V was trimmed by 3 bases and J by 5 bases, leaving 13 bases between them. CDR3 protein: CASSAGEGGDTQYF. DNA for the CDR3: TGTGCCAGCAGCGCGGGGGAAGGAGGAGATACGCAGTATTTT. The complete variable domain, with remaining parts taken from reference TRBV9 and TRBJ2-3, reads DSGVTQTPKHLITATGQRVTLRCSPRSGDLSVYWYQQSLDQGLQFLIQYYNGEERAKGNILERFSAQQFPDLHSELNLSSLELGDSALYFCASSAGEGGDTQYFGPGTRLTVL.

About this clone itself: Other DNA sequences of this sample code for an identical CDR3. V usage is TRBV5-6 and J usage is TRBJ2-3, with D hard to call. Germline V gene data show CDR1 as SGHDT and CDR2 as YYEEEE. CDR3 length equals 12 residues. V lost 1 base to trimming and J lost 0 bases, with 0 bases between them. Here the CDR3 reads CASSLSTDTQYF. CDR3 coding DNA: TGTGCCAGCAGCTTGAGCACAGATACGCAGTATTTT.

In its sample, this clone was seen many times. This rearrangement joins TRBV21-1 to TRBJ1-1. TRBV21-1 is a listed pseudogene. The CDR3 is 14 residues long. CDR3 in DNA: TGTGCCAGCAGCAAGGACCCGGAGAACACTGAAGCTTTCTTT. This encodes CASSKDPENTEAFF.

The rearrangement uses TRBV5-1 and TRBJ2-1; 8 bases are a match to TRBD2. Losses at the gene ends were 4 bases for V and 8 bases for J; bases not matched to a gene: 11. CDR1 SGHRS and CDR2 YFSETQ come from the germline V gene. The CDR3 contains 15 residues. The CDR3 region has the DNA TGCGCCAGCAGCATCGGGACTAGGGGAAGCGATGAGCAGTTCTTC. Protein sequence: CASSIGTRGSDEQFF.

V usage is TRBV9 and J usage is TRBJ2-7; perhaps D is TRBD1 or TRBD2 (5 bases each). Germline values: CDR1 SGDLS, CDR2 YYNGEE. The CDR3 totals 14 residues. V lost 2 bases and J 3 bases, leaving 12 bases between the germline ends. CDR3 region: CASSVGVGDYEQYF. As DNA, the CDR3 is TGTGCCAGCAGCGTGGGGGTAGGCGACTACGAGCAGTACTTC. Combining the CDR3 with reference TRBV9 and TRBJ2-7 gives the whole variable domain DSGVTQTPKHLITATGQRVTLRCSPRSGDLSVYWYQQSLDQGLQFLIQYYNGEERAKGNILERFSAQQFPDLHSELNLSSLELGDSALYFCASSVGVGDYEQYFGPGTRLTVT.

V is TRBV2 and J is TRBJ1-1; D is unclear. Trimming pared 0 bases from V and 1 base from J, leaving 6 bases between. CDR1 is SNHLY, CDR2 FYNNEI, per germline. This CDR3 spans 14 amino acids. The CDR3 nucleotides read TGTGCCAGCAGTGAAGCGGCCAGGAACACTGAAGCTTTCTTT. Its translation: CASSEAARNTEAFF.